This TCR beta chain is drawn from a study of T cell responses to AZD1222 COVID-19 vaccine. Findings of the study overall: Breadth and depth of Spike-specific TCRs rose after two AZD1222 doses. Unmutated variant regions are reportedly the target of nearly half of TCRs that are spike-specific. It was only after the peak T cell response that any repertoires were sampled.

Only in-frame clones appear in the TCRdb table, and some are missing; sequencing was by immunoSEQ multiplex PCR. Here the sample spans some 200,000 clones, 94% being singletons. Comments on this clone: The antigen is unknown.

Germline assignment: CDR1 MDHEN and CDR2 SYDVKM. CDR3 length equals 15 residues. The V end lost 0 bases, the J end lost 1 base, and 9 bases lay between the germline ends. The specimen comprised peripheral blood, sampled 28 days after the second dose of the MenACWY control vaccine. The receptor's source is an adult who received the MenACWY meningococcal vaccine as a control. The chain links TRBV28 to TRBJ1-1; a possible D gene is TRBD1 (5 bases). CDR3 in amino acids: CASSLWGDGNTEAFF. The CDR3 bases are TGTGCCAGCAGTTTATGGGGGGACGGGAACACTGAAGCTTTCTTT.